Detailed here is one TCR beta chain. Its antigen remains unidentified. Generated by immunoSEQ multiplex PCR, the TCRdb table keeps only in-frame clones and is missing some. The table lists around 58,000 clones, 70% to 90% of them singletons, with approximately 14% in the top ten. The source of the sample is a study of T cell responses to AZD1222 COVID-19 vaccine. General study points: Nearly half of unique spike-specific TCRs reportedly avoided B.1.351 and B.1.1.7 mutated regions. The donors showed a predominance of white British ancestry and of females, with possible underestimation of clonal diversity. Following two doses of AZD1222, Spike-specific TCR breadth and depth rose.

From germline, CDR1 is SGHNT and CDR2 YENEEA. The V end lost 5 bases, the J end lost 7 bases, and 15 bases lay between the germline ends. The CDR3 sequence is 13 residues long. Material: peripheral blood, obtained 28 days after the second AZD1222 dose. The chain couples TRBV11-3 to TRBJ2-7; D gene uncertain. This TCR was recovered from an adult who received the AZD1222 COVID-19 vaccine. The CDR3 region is CASSLGRPTEQYF. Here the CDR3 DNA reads TGTGCCAGCAGCCTCGGACGGCCTACTGAGCAGTACTTC.